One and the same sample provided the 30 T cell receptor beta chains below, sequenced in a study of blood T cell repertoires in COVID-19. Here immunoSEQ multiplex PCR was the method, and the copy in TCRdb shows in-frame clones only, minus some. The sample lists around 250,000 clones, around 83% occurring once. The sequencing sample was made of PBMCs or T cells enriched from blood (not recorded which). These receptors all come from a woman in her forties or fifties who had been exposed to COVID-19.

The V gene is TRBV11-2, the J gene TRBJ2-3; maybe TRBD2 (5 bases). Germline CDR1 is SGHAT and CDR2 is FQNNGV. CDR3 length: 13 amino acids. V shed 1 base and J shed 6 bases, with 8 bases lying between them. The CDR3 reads CASSLGRGDTQYF. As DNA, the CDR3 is TGTGCCAGCAGCTTAGGACGGGGTGATACGCAGTATTTT.

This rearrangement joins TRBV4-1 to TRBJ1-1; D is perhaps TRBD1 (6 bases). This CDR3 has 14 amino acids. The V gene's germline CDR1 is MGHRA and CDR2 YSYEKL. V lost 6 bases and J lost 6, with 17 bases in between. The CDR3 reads CASRDGQFNAEAFF. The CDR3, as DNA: TGCGCCAGCAGGGACGGACAGTTTAACGCTGAAGCTTTCTTT.

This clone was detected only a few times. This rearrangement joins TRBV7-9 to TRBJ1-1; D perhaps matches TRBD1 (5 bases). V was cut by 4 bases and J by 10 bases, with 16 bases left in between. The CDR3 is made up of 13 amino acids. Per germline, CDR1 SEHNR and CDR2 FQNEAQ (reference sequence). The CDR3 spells CASSSVPGGAAFF. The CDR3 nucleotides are TGTGCCAGCAGCTCGGTACCGGGGGGTGCAGCTTTCTTT. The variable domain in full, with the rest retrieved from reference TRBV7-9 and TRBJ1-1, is DTGVSQNPRHKITKRGQNVTFRCDPISEHNRLYWYRQTLGQGPEFLTYFQNEAQLEKSRLLSDRFSAERPKGSFSTLEIQRTEQGDSAMYLCASSSVPGGAAFFGQGTRLTVV.

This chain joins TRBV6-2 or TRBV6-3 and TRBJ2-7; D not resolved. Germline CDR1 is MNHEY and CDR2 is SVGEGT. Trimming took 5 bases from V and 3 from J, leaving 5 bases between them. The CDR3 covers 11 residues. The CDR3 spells CASSASYEQYF. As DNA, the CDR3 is TGTGCCAGCAGTGCGAGCTACGAGCAGTACTTC.

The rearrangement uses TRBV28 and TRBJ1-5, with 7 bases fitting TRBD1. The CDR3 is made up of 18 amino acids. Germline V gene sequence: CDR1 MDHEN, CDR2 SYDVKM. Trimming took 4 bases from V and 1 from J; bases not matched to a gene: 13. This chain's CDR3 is CASSWSRGGARSNQPQHF. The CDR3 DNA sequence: TGTGCCAGCAGTTGGTCGAGAGGGGGCGCTCGGAGCAATCAGCCCCAGCATTTT.

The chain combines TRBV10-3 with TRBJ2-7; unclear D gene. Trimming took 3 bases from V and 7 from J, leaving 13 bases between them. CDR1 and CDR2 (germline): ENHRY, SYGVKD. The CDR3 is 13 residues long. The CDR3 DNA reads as TGTGCCATCAGTGAAAGAGTGACTCCGGAGCAGTACTTC. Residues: CAISERVTPEQYF.

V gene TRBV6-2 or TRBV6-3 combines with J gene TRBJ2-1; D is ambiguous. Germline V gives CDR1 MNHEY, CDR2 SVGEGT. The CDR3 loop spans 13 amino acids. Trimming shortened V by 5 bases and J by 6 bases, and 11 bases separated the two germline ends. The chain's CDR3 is CASSIVSRNEQFF. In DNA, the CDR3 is TGTGCCAGCAGTATAGTATCCCGCAATGAGCAGTTCTTC.

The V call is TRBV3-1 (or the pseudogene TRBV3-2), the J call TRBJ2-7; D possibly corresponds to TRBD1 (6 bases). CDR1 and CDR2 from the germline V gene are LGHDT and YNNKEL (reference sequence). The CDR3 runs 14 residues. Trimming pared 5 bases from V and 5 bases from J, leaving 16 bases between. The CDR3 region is CASSYYRDFNEQYF. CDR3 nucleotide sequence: TGTGCCAGCAGCTATTACAGGGATTTCAACGAGCAGTACTTC.

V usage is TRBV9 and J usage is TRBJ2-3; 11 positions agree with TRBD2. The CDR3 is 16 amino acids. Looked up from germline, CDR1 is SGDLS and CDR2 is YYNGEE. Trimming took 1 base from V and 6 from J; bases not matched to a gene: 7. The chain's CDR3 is CASSVRLAGISDTQYF. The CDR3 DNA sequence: TGTGCCAGCAGCGTAAGACTAGCGGGGATCTCGGATACGCAGTATTTT.

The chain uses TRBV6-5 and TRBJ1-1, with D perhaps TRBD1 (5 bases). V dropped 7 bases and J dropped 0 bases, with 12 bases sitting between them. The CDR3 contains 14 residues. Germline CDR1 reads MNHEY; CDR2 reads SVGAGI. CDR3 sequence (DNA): TGTGCCAGCATTCACAGGTCTCTGAACACTGAAGCTTTCTTT. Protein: CASIHRSLNTEAFF.

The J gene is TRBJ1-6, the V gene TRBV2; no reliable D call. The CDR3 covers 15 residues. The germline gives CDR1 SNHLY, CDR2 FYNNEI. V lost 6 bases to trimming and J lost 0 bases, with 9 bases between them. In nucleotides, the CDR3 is TGTGCCAGCAGGCGGATCAGCTCCTATAATTCACCCCTCCACTTT. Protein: CASRRISSYNSPLHF.

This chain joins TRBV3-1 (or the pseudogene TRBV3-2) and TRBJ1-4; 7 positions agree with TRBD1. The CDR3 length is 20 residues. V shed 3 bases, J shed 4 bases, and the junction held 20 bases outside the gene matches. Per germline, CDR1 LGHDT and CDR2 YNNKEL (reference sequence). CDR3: CASSHQNFKGRGKNNEKLFF. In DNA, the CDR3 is TGTGCCAGCAGCCACCAAAACTTCAAGGGCAGGGGGAAGAATAATGAAAAACTGTTTTTT.

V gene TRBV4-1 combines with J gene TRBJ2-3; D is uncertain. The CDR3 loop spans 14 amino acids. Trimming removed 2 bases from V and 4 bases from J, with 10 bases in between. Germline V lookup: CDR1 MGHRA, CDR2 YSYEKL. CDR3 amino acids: CASSQMISSDTQYF. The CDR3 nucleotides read TGCGCCAGCAGCCAAATGATTAGCTCAGATACGCAGTATTTT.

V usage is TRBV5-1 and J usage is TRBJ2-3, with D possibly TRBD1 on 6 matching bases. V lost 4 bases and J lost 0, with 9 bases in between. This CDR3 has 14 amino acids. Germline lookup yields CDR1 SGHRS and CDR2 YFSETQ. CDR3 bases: TGCGCCAGCAGCAGGGGGTCAAGCACAGATACGCAGTATTTT. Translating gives CASSRGSSTDTQYF.

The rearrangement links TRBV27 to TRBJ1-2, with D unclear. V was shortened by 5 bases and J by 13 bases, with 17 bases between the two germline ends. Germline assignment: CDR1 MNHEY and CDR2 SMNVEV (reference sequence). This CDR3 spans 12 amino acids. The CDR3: CASSLPRPVSTF. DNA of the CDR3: TGTGCCAGCAGTCTCCCGAGGCCCGTGAGCACCTTC.

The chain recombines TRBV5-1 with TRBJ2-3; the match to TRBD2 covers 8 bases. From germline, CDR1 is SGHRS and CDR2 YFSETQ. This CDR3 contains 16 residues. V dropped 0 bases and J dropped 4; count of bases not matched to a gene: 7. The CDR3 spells CASSLATGGPSDTQYF. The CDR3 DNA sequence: TGCGCCAGCAGCTTGGCTACGGGGGGGCCGTCAGATACGCAGTATTTT.

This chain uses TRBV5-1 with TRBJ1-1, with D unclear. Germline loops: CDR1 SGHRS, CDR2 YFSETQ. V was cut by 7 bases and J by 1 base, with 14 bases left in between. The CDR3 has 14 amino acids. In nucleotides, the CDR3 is TGCGCCAGCCAAATCCAGACGGGGAACACTGAAGCTTTCTTT. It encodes CASQIQTGNTEAFF.

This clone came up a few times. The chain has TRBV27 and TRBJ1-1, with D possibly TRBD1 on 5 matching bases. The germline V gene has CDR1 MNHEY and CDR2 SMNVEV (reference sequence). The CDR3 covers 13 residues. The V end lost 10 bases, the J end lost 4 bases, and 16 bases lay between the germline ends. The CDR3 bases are TGTGCCACCAACAGGATTCCGGGCACTGAAGCTTTCTTT. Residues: CATNRIPGTEAFF.

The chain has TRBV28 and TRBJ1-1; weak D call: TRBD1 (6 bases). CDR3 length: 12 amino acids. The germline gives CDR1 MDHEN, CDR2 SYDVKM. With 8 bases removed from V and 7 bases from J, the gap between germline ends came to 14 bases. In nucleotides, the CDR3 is TGTGCCAGCCGACTGACAGGTTATGAAGCTTTCTTT. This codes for CASRLTGYEAFF.

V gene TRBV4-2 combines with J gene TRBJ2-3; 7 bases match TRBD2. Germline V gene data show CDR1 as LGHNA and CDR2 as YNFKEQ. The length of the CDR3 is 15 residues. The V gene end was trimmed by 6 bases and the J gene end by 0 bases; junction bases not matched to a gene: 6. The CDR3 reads CASSPTSLSTDTQYF. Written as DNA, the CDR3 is TGTGCCAGCAGTCCGACTAGCCTGAGCACAGATACGCAGTATTTT.

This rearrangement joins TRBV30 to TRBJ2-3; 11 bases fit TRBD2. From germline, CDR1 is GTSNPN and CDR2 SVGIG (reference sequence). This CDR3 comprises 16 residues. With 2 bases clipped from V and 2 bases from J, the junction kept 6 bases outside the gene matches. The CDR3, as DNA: TGTGCCTGGAGTACTACTAGCGGGGGCTTCACAGATACGCAGTATTTT. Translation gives CAWSTTSGGFTDTQYF.

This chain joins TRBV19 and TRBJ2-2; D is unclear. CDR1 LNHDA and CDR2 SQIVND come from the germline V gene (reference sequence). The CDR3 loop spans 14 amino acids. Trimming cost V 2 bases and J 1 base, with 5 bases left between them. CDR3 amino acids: CASSISVNTGELFF. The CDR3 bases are TGTGCCAGTAGTATATCCGTGAACACCGGGGAGCTGTTTTTT.

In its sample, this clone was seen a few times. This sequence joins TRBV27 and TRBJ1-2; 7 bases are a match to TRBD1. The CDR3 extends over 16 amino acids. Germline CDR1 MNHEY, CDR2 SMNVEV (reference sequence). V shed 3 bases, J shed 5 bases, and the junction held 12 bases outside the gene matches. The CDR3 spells CASSLTGTYYSYGYTF. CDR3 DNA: TGTGCCAGCAGTTTGACAGGGACCTATTACTCTTATGGCTACACCTTC.

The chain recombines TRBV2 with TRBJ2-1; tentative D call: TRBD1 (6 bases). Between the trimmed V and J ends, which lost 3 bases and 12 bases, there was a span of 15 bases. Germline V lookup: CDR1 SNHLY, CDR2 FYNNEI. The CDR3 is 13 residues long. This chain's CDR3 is CASSEQGPSAQFF. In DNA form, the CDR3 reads TGTGCCAGCAGTGAGCAGGGGCCTTCTGCGCAGTTCTTC.

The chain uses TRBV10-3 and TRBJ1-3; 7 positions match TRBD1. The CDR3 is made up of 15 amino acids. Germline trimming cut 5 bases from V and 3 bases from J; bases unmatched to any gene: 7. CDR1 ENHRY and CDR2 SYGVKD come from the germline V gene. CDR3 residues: CAISRRQGDGNTIYF. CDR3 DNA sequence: TGTGCCATCAGTCGACGACAGGGTGATGGAAACACCATATATTTT.

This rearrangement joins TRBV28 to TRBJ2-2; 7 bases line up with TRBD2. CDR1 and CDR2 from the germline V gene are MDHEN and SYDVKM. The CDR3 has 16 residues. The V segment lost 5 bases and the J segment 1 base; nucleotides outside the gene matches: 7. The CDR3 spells CASSRAGVRNTGELFF. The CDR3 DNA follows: TGTGCCAGCAGTAGGGCGGGGGTCCGGAACACCGGGGAGCTGTTTTTT.

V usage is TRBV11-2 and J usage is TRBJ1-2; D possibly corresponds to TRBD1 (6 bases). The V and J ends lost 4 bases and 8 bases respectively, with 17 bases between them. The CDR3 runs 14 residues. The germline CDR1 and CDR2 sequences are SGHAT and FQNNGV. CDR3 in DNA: TGTGCCAGCAGCTGGGGGGGCAATCTGGACGGCTACACCTTC. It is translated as CASSWGGNLDGYTF.

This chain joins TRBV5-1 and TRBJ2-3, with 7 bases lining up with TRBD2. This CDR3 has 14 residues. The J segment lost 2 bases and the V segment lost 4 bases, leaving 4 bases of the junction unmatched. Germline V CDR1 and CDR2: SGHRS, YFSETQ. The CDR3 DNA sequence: TGCGCCAGCAGCCCGGGGGGAATCACAGATACGCAGTATTTT. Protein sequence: CASSPGGITDTQYF.

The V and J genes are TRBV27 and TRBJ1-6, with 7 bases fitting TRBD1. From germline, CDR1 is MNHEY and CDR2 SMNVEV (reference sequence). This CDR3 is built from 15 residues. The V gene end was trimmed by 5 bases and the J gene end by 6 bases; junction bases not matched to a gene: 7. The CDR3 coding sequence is TGTGCCAGCAGTCAATCCGGGACAGTTAATTCACCCCTCCACTTT. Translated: CASSQSGTVNSPLHF.

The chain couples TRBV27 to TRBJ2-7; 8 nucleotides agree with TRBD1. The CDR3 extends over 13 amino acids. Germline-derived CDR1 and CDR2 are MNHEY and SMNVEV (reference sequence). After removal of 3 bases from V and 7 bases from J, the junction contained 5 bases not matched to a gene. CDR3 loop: CASSFGRGREQYF. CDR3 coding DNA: TGTGCCAGCAGTTTCGGCAGGGGGCGGGAGCAGTACTTC.